This entry features one TCR gamma chain sequence. Its antigen is currently unknown. This CDR3 contains 15 residues. With V trimmed by 3 bases and J by 5 bases, 13 bases remained unmatched. Germline V gene data show CDR1 as EGSNGY and CDR2 as YDSYNSKV. This sample was taken from a study of Vδ1+ human thymocytes. Extracted RNA was reverse transcribed into cDNA. CDR3 amplicons came from multiplex PCR with pooled V-gene forward and constant-region reverse primers. TCRdb re-called clones from the multiplex PCR reads via CATT. Of about 27,000 gamma-chain clones in the sample, about a fifth were seen once. The sorted cells were CD3+ Vdelta1+ Vdelta2- thymocytes from alphabeta-depleted thymus. Between about 96% and 99.6% of sorted thymocytes were Vdelta1+. Whole-study results and caveats: Bulk repertoire data may be misinterpreted because of unexpected Vdelta2 sequences. Highly polyclonal TRG and TRD repertoires with Gaussian CDR3 length distributions appeared in thymus. Thymic delta-chain repertoires held roughly 20% Vdelta2 sequences and few Vdelta3, despite high sort purity.

What was sequenced was Vdelta1+ gamma-delta thymocytes from the thymus. Sample subset: FACS-sorted CD3+ TCRalphabeta- TCRVdelta1+ TCRVdelta2- thymocytes. This chain uses TRGV2 with TRGJ1 or TRGJ2. This receptor was obtained from a boy less than two years old who had congenital heart surgery. The CDR3 reads CATWDSPEAHYKKLF. Here the CDR3 DNA reads TGTGCCACCTGGGACTCTCCCGAGGCCCATTATAAGAAACTCTTT.